This T cell receptor beta chain was recorded in a study of blood T cell repertoires in COVID-19. Study overall: Sites across the United States, Italy and Spain contributed samples from acute and convalescent COVID-19. Sample material is recorded as cDNA or gDNA derived from T cells, B-cell-depleted T cells, or PBMCs.

The table lists this clone with a count of one. Study processing details: The authors estimated nucleated cell counts from reference gene primer amplification. The method was immunoSEQ multiplex PCR; TCRdb's version includes in-frame clones alone and lacks a portion of them. V, J and clone size are those of that table, while D and trimming were read from the DNA. Found here are under 120,000 clones, approximately 81% of them singletons; the top ten hold 2.1%. The TCR originated in a human donor in a cohort sampled during active COVID-19. The specimen was peripheral blood.

The DNA of the CDR3 is TGTGCCAGCAGCGTAGGGGGCGGACTAGCGGACTCCTACAATGAGCAGTTCTTC. It specifies CASSVGGGLADSYNEQFF. This chain connects TRBV9 to TRBJ2-1, with 10 bases fitting TRBD2. The CDR3 extends over 18 amino acids. The J segment lost 0 bases and the V segment lost 0 bases, leaving 6 bases of the junction unmatched. The germline V gene encodes CDR1 SGDLS and CDR2 YYNGEE.